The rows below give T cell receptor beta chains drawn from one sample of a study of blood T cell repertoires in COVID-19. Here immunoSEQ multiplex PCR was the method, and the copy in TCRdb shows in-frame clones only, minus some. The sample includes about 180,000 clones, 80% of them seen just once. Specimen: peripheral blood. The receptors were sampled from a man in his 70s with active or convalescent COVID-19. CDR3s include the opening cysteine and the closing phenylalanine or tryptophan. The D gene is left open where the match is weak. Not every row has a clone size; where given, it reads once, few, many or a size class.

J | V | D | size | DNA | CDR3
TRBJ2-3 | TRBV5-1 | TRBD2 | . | TGCGCCAGCAGCTGGACTAGCGGGGGGGGCACAGATACGCAGTATTTT | CASSWTSGGGTDTQYF
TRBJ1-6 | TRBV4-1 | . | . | TGCGCCAGCAGCCCGCAACGGGATTCACCCCTCCACTTT | CASSPQRDSPLHF
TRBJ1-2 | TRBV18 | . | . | TGTGCCAGCTCACCAAGGACAGCCCAAGATGGCTACACCTTC | CASSPRTAQDGYTF
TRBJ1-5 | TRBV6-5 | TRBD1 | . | TGTGCCAGCAGAGCGACAGGGGCGAGTCAGCCCCAGCATTTT | CASRATGASQPQHF
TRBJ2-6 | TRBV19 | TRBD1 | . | TGTGCCAGTATTAACAGGGGTGGGGCCAACGTCCTGACTTTC | CASINRGGANVLTF
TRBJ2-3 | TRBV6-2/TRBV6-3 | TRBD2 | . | TGTGCCAGCAGTTGGGGACTAGCGGGGGGTACGCAGTATTTT | CASSWGLAGGTQYF
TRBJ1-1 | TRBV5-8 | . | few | TGTGCCAGCAGCTTGTTAAGAGGCCGGGGGGAAACCACTGAAGCTTTCTTT | CASSLLRGRGETTEAFF
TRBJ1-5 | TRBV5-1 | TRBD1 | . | TGCGCCAGCAGCTTGCTTGGGACAGGGGATCAGCCCCAGCATTTT | CASSLLGTGDQPQHF
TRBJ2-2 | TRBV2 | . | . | TGTGCCAGCCGGGCAGACAGAAACACCGGGGAGCTGTTTTTT | CASRADRNTGELFF
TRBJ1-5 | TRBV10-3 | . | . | TGTGCCATCAGTGACCTCGGGAGGGAGCCCCAGCATTTT | CAISDLGREPQHF
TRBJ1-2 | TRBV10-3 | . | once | TGTGCCATCAGTGATGAGGGCAGGAATGGGATAGGATATGGCTACACCTTC | CAISDEGRNGIGYGYTF
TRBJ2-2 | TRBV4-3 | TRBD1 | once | TGCGCCAGCAGCCCGACAGGGGTGGGCTCAAACACCGGGGAGCTGTTTTTT | CASSPTGVGSNTGELFF
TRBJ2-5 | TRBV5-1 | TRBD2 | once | TGCGCCAGCAGCTCGGTCGTGGGAAGCGGGGGTACCCAAGAGACCCAGTACTTC | CASSSVVGSGGTQETQYF
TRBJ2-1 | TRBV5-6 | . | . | TGTGCCAGCAGCTTATTAGCAAGCGTTTCCCGTGAGCAGTTCTTC | CASSLLASVSREQFF
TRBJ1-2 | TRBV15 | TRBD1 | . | TGTGCCACCAGCAGAGCGGACAGGGTATACTATGGCTACACCTTC | CATSRADRVYYGYTF
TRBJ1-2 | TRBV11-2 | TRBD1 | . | TGTGCCAGCAGCTTATTGGAATGGGGGACAGAAACGGATGGCTACACCTTC | CASSLLEWGTETDGYTF
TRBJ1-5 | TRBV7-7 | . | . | TGTGCTAGCAGCCGGGGGAGGGATCAGCCCCAGCATTTT | CASSRGRDQPQHF
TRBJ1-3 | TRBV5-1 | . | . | TGCGCCAGCAGCCTTGGGACTTTCAGCTCTGGAAACACCATATATTTT | CASSLGTFSSGNTIYF
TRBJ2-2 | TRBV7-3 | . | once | TGTGCCAGCAGCCCCCTCGCAGGGGCAAACACCGGGGAGCTGTTTTTT | CASSPLAGANTGELFF
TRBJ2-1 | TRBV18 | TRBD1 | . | TGTGCCAGCTCCCCCGGGACAGGGGTGCTAGAGCAGTTCTTC | CASSPGTGVLEQFF
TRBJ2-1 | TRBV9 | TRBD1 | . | TGTGCCAGCAGTCAGAGGGGGCTTAATGAGCAGTTCTTC | CASSQRGLNEQFF
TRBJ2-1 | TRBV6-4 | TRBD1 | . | TGTGCCAGCGGGACAGGGTTGAACGGCAATGAGCAGTTCTTC | CASGTGLNGNEQFF
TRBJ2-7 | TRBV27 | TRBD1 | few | TGTGCCAGCAGTCCCGGGACAGGGGGCTACGAGCAGTACTTC | CASSPGTGGYEQYF
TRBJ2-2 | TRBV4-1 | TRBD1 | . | TGCGCCAGCAGTCTCGGACAGGCGAACACCGGGGAGCTGTTTTTT | CASSLGQANTGELFF
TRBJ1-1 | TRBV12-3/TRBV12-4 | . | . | TGTGCCAGCAGTTTATTGTCCCGGACTGAAGCTTTCTTT | CASSLLSRTEAFF
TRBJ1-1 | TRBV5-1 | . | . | TGCGCCAGCAGCTCCCCTAACACTGAAGCTTTCTTT | CASSSPNTEAFF
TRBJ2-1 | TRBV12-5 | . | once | TGTGCTAGTGGTTTGGTACATTCCCTTTCACAGTCCAATGAGCAGTTCTTC | CASGLVHSLSQSNEQFF
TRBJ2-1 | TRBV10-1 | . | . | TGCGCCAGCAGTGAATCGGCGGACTACAATGAGCAGTTCTTC | CASSESADYNEQFF
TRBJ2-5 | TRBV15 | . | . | TGTGCCACCAGCAGAGATAGAGGGGGCCAAGAGACCCAGTACTTC | CATSRDRGGQETQYF
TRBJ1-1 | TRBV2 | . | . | TGTGCCTCCAGGGCAACAGAGAACACTGAAGCTTTCTTT | CASRATENTEAFF
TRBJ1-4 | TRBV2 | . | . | TGTGCCAGCAGGGGGGCGGTTAATGAAAAACTGTTTTTT | CASRGAVNEKLFF
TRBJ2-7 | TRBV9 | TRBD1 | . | TGTGCCAGCAGCGCCGGGACAGGGGGCTACGAGCAGTACTTC | CASSAGTGGYEQYF
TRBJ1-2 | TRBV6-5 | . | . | TGTGCCAGCACCCCCCGGCGGGGAGAAGGTGGCTACACCTTC | CASTPRRGEGGYTF
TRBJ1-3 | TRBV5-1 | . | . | TGCGCCAGCAGCTTAACAGGGACGAACTCTGGAAACACCATATATTTT | CASSLTGTNSGNTIYF
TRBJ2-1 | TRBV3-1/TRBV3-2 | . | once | TGTGCCAGCAGCCCGAGGTCCCTAGTAGGTGAGCAGTTCTTC | CASSPRSLVGEQFF
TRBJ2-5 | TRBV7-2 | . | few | TGTGCCAGCAGCTTAAATTTAGAACAAGAGACCCAGTACTTC | CASSLNLEQETQYF
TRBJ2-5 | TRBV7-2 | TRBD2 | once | TGTGCCAGCAGCCCCGGGACTAGCGCAGAGACCCAGTACTTC | CASSPGTSAETQYF
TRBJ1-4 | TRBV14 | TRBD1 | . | TGTGCCAGCAGTCGAAAACCGGGACAGGGTAACGAAAAACTGTTTTTT | CASSRKPGQGNEKLFF
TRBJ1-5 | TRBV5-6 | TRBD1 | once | TGTGCCAGCAGCTTGGGGGCCGGGACAGGGGATCAGCCCCAGCATTTT | CASSLGAGTGDQPQHF
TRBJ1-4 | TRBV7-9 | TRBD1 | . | TGTGCCAGCAGCTTAGGACAGGGAGGTGAAAAACTGTTTTTT | CASSLGQGGEKLFF
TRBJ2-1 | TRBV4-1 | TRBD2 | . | TGCGCCAGCAGCCCCATAGCGGGACATGAGCAGTTCTTC | CASSPIAGHEQFF
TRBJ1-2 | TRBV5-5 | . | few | TGTGCCAGCAGCGAGGGACTTCTAGGGGGCTACACCTTC | CASSEGLLGGYTF
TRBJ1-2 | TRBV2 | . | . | TGTGCCGGATCAACAGGGGGCTACACCTTC | CAGSTGGYTF
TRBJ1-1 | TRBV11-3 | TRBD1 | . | TGTGCCAGCAGCCAACGACAGGGGGCTGAAGCTTTCTTT | CASSQRQGAEAFF
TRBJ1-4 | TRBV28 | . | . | TGTGCCAGCAGTCCTGGGGGGGCTCGGGAACTGTTTTTT | CASSPGGARELFF
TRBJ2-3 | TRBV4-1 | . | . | TGCGCCAGCAGCGACCCCCCCGCGGAGGCGACAGATACGCAGTATTTT | CASSDPPAEATDTQYF
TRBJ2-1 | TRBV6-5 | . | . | TGTGCCAGCAGTTACTCGAGACAGGCTGGTGAGCAGTTCTTC | CASSYSRQAGEQFF
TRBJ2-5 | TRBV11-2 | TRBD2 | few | TGTGCCAGCAGCTTACAGGGTTTTAGCGGGTTCCAAGAGACCCAGTACTTC | CASSLQGFSGFQETQYF
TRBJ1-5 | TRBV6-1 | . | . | TGTGCCAGCAGTGAAGCGAATGCAGGGGTAGGGGGGCCCCAGCATTTT | CASSEANAGVGGPQHF